This T cell receptor (beta chain) was recorded in a study of OX40 agonist ivuxolimab in advanced cancers. At the level of the study: The patients' treatment was ivuxolimab, an agonistic anti-OX40 (CD134) antibody. Among those enrolled, mean age was about 62 years (range roughly 23 to 85) and 82.7% were male. Study-level results: Low normalized T-cell clonal expansion was also seen in some nonresponders. The antigen specificity of the peripheral T cells (those that were expanded) was not determined.

Points on this clone: What it recognizes is unknown.

Libraries were prepared by immunoSEQ multiplex PCR; TCRdb keeps only in-frame clonotypes and omits some of them. The sample has 70,000 or so clones, 80% seen once. Trimming took off 6 bases at V and 11 bases at J, with 11 bases between the two ends. This CDR3 has 11 residues. Germline CDR1 reads SNHLY; CDR2 reads FYNNEI. This sequence was found in an adult with an advanced solid tumor such as melanoma, head and neck, liver or kidney cancer. Material: CD4+ or CD8+ T cells sorted from blood, obtained in a trial of the OX40 agonist ivuxolimab. The chain is built from TRBV2 and TRBJ1-5, with D hard to call. The CDR3: CASRGDVAQHF. For the CDR3, the DNA is TGTGCCAGCAGAGGAGACGTGGCCCAGCATTTT.